What follows are 30 T cell receptor beta chains derived from one specimen sequenced in a study of blood T cell repertoires in COVID-19. Generated by immunoSEQ multiplex PCR, the TCRdb table keeps only in-frame clones and is missing some. Found here are more than 100,000 clones, approximately 88% of them singletons; the top ten hold about 18%. The sequencing input was peripheral blood. The receptors come from a woman aged 80 or older with acute or convalescent COVID-19.

The rearrangement links TRBV6-5 to TRBJ2-1; 10 nucleotides align to TRBD1. Germline V lookup: CDR1 MNHEY, CDR2 SVGAGI. Germline trimming cut 7 bases from V and 5 bases from J; bases unmatched to any gene: 5. The CDR3 length is 14 residues. The CDR3 DNA reads as TGTGCCAGCACCCGGGACAGGGGAGACAATGAGCAGTTCTTC. This encodes CASTRDRGDNEQFF.

The genes are TRBV5-4 and TRBJ2-5, with 11 bases identical to TRBD2. The germline gives CDR1 SGHNT, CDR2 YYREEE (reference sequence). Trimming removed 4 bases from V and 4 bases from J; junction bases left unmatched: 3. This CDR3 is built from 14 residues. The CDR3 reads CASSTSGSRETQYF. Written as DNA, the CDR3 is TGTGCCAGCAGCACTAGCGGGAGTCGAGAGACCCAGTACTTC. Combining the CDR3 with reference TRBV5-4 and TRBJ2-5 gives the whole variable domain ETGVTQSPTHLIKTRGQQVTLRCSSQSGHNTVSWYQQALGQGPQFIFQYYREEENGRGNFPPRFSGLQFPNYSSELNVNALELDDSALYLCASSTSGSRETQYFGPGTRLLVL.

The V and J genes are TRBV18 and TRBJ1-1; no definite D call. Trimming removed 3 bases at V and 3 bases at J, with 14 bases between. From germline, CDR1 is KGHSH and CDR2 LQKENI. This CDR3 comprises 15 residues. CDR3 coding DNA: TGTGCCAGCTCACCCCATTCGGGGTTGGACACTGAAGCTTTCTTT. Amino acids: CASSPHSGLDTEAFF.

The CDR3 DNA reads TGTGCCAGCAGTGACTCTGCAACTAATGAAAAACTGTTTTTT. This encodes CASSDSATNEKLFF. The chain links TRBV11-2 to TRBJ1-4, with no clear D. V was pared by 6 bases and J by 0 bases, with 8 bases between. Germline CDR1 and CDR2: SGHAT and FQNNGV. The CDR3 length is 14 residues.

The genes are TRBV5-4 and TRBJ1-1, with D unclear. Germline V gene lookup returns CDR1 SGHNT and CDR2 YYREEE (reference sequence). This CDR3 is 14 amino acids long. V gave up 4 bases and J gave up 4 bases, with 14 bases separating them. The CDR3 reads CASSPVRGSTEAFF. CDR3 nucleotide sequence: TGTGCCAGCAGCCCGGTCCGAGGCAGCACTGAAGCTTTCTTT.

The chain combines TRBV3-1 (or the pseudogene TRBV3-2) with TRBJ2-1; TRBD2 agrees at 12 bases. The CDR3 totals 17 residues. CDR1 and CDR2 (germline): LGHDT, YNNKEL (reference sequence). The ends lost 1 base at V and 2 bases at J; junction bases unmatched: 3. The CDR3 loop is CASSQGASGGAYNEQFF. CDR3 DNA sequence: TGTGCCAGCAGCCAAGGGGCTAGCGGGGGGGCCTACAATGAGCAGTTCTTC.

The chain joins TRBV5-1 to TRBJ2-3; a possible D gene is TRBD2 (6 bases). CDR1 SGHRS and CDR2 YFSETQ come from the germline V gene. This CDR3 is 16 amino acids long. Trimming took off 3 bases at V and 1 base at J, with 15 bases between the two ends. The DNA for the CDR3 is TGCGCCAGCAGCTCCGGGACTTCCTGGGGCACAGATACGCAGTATTTT. Its protein is CASSSGTSWGTDTQYF.

J is TRBJ2-5 and V is TRBV5-1; 14 bases are shared with TRBD2. This CDR3 is 15 amino acids long. The V gene's germline CDR1 is SGHRS and CDR2 YFSETQ. The V and J ends lost 5 bases and 1 base, in that order; junction bases with no gene match: 1. CDR3 sequence: CASRTSGGVQETQYF. The DNA of the CDR3 is TGCGCCAGCAGGACTAGCGGGGGGGTCCAAGAGACCCAGTACTTC. Supplemented by reference TRBV5-1 and TRBJ2-5, the full variable domain reads KAGVTQTPRYLIKTRGQQVTLSCSPISGHRSVSWYQQTPGQGLQFLFEYFSETQRNKGNFPGRFSGRQFSNSRSEMNVSTLELGDSALYLCASRTSGGVQETQYFGPGTRLLVL.

The V call is TRBV5-1, the J call TRBJ2-1; D possibly corresponds to TRBD1 (5 bases). This CDR3 has 16 residues. The V and J ends lost 0 bases and 0 bases respectively, with 10 bases between them. Germline lookup yields CDR1 SGHRS and CDR2 YFSETQ. In DNA form, the CDR3 reads TGCGCCAGCAGCTTGGAGGGCAGGGCCTCCTACAATGAGCAGTTCTTC. It encodes CASSLEGRASYNEQFF.

The chain employs TRBV2 and TRBJ1-1; D is unresolved. With 1 base removed from V and 12 bases from J, the gap between germline ends came to 15 bases. The CDR3 consists of 13 residues. Germline values: CDR1 SNHLY, CDR2 FYNNEI. This CDR3 is CASSEEAGFTSFF. The CDR3 DNA follows: TGTGCCAGCAGTGAAGAGGCGGGTTTTACGTCTTTCTTT.

The chain combines TRBV5-6 with TRBJ2-5, with a possible D match to TRBD2 (5 bases). This CDR3 comprises 14 residues. The V end lost 1 base, the J end lost 4 bases, and 11 bases lay between the germline ends. Germline V gene lookup returns CDR1 SGHDT and CDR2 YYEEEE. CDR3 sequence: CASSLLEGPETQYF. DNA of the CDR3: TGTGCCAGCAGCTTGCTCGAGGGCCCAGAGACCCAGTACTTC.

To note about this clone: Other nucleotide sequences in the sample specify the same CDR3. The gene calls are TRBV18 and TRBJ2-7, with TRBD1 matching 8 bases. Trimming removed 2 bases from V and 5 bases from J; junction bases left unmatched: 5. The germline V gene has CDR1 KGHSH and CDR2 LQKENI. The length of the CDR3 is 14 residues. The chain's CDR3 is CASSPLDRVHEQYF. Written as DNA, the CDR3 is TGTGCCAGCTCACCATTGGACAGGGTCCACGAGCAGTACTTC.

The chain recombines TRBV9 with TRBJ2-7; 10 positions agree with TRBD2. The J segment lost 4 bases and the V segment lost 0 bases, leaving 4 bases of the junction unmatched. The length of the CDR3 is 15 residues. Germline assignment: CDR1 SGDLS and CDR2 YYNGEE. CDR3 residues: CASSVGVSGGYEQYF. The DNA for the CDR3 is TGTGCCAGCAGCGTAGGGGTTAGCGGGGGGTACGAGCAGTACTTC.

This sequence joins TRBV5-5 and TRBJ2-2; 10 bases are shared with TRBD2. V was clipped by 0 bases and J by 7 bases; unmatched bases: 9. This CDR3 is built from 17 residues. The germline V gene encodes CDR1 SGHKS and CDR2 YYEKEE (reference sequence). The CDR3 region is CASSLAPAGGLGGELFF. DNA of the CDR3: TGTGCCAGCAGCTTGGCCCCAGCGGGGGGGCTCGGCGGGGAGCTGTTTTTT.

This chain connects TRBV29-1 to TRBJ2-7; D unclear. The CDR3 consists of 12 residues. Trimming removed 4 bases at V and 2 bases at J, with 9 bases between. The germline gives CDR1 SQVTM, CDR2 ANQGSEA. CDR3 loop: CSVGGSTYEQYF. In DNA, the CDR3 is TGCAGCGTTGGCGGAAGCACCTACGAGCAGTACTTC.

The V and J genes are TRBV3-1 (or the pseudogene TRBV3-2) and TRBJ1-1; TRBD1 matches at 7 bases. The CDR3 totals 13 residues. CDR1 LGHDT and CDR2 YNNKEL come from the germline V gene (reference sequence). J gave up 5 bases and V 6 bases, and 6 bases lay outside the gene matches. The CDR3 DNA reads TGTGCCAGCAGTCTTACAGGGGAGACTGAAGCTTTCTTT. This translates into CASSLTGETEAFF.

The chain couples TRBV7-6 to TRBJ1-3; TRBD1 matches 10 bases. V dropped 2 bases and J dropped 0; count of bases not matched to a gene: 7. The CDR3 loop spans 18 amino acids. CDR1 is SGHVS and CDR2 is FNYEAQ in the germline V gene. The CDR3 loop is CASSLMATGGLSGNTIYF. DNA for the CDR3: TGTGCCAGCAGCTTAATGGCGACAGGGGGCCTCTCTGGAAACACCATATATTTT.

CDR3 sequence (DNA): TGCGCCAGCAAGTTGAACCAGGGGGGTGAGCAGTTCTTC. This translates into CASKLNQGGEQFF. V and J are TRBV10-1 and TRBJ2-1; D perhaps matches TRBD1 (7 bases). The germline gives CDR1 WNHNN, CDR2 SYGVQD (reference sequence). Deletions cut 7 bases from V and 9 bases from J, with 16 bases between. This CDR3 comprises 13 residues.

This chain links TRBV7-8 with TRBJ1-4, with a weak D call TRBD1 (5 bases). Germline V gene lookup returns CDR1 SGHVS and CDR2 FQNEAQ. The CDR3 contains 15 residues. The V end was cut by 1 base, the J end by 8 bases, with 14 bases between. CDR3 sequence: CASSLEGLDREKLFF. In DNA form, the CDR3 reads TGTGCCAGCAGCTTAGAGGGCCTCGACAGAGAAAAACTGTTTTTT.

Only one count was recorded for this clone. V is TRBV29-1 and J is TRBJ1-4; TRBD1 matches at 8 bases. The V segment lost 5 bases and the J segment 7 bases; nucleotides outside the gene matches: 3. The CDR3 has 12 residues. In germline, CDR1 is SQVTM, CDR2 ANQGSEA. The CDR3, as DNA: TGCAGCGTTACAGGGGGAAGTGAAAAACTGTTTTTT. Its translation: CSVTGGSEKLFF.

J is TRBJ1-2 and V is TRBV7-9, with TRBD1 matching 8 bases. CDR3 length equals 15 residues. V gave up 2 bases and J gave up 5 bases; unmatched junction bases: 7. The germline gives CDR1 SEHNR, CDR2 FQNEAQ (reference sequence). The CDR3 DNA reads as TGTGCCAGCAGCTTATCTATGACAGGGGATTATGGCTACACCTTC. It is translated as CASSLSMTGDYGYTF.

V gene TRBV6-2 or TRBV6-3 combines with J gene TRBJ2-3; TRBD1 agrees at 7 bases. Trimming took 6 bases from V and 3 from J; bases not matched to a gene: 15. Looked up from germline, CDR1 is MNHEY and CDR2 is SVGEGT. This CDR3 is 17 amino acids long. CDR3 DNA sequence: TGTGCCAGCAGCCTTCCTAGGACAGGAACTTATACAGATACGCAGTATTTT. This sequence encodes CASSLPRTGTYTDTQYF.

The CDR3 reads CASSSVLAGGLGNEQFF. CDR3 in DNA: TGCGCCAGCAGTTCTGTCCTAGCGGGGGGGCTAGGCAATGAGCAGTTCTTC. V is TRBV5-1 and J is TRBJ2-1; 12 positions match TRBD2. CDR1 is SGHRS and CDR2 is YFSETQ in the germline V gene. The CDR3 runs 17 residues. Trimming cost V 5 bases and J 6 bases; bases outside gene matches: 12. Based on the CDR3 plus reference TRBV5-1 and TRBJ2-1, the full variable domain is KAGVTQTPRYLIKTRGQQVTLSCSPISGHRSVSWYQQTPGQGLQFLFEYFSETQRNKGNFPGRFSGRQFSNSRSEMNVSTLELGDSALYLCASSSVLAGGLGNEQFFGPGTRLTVL.

The rearrangement joins TRBV10-1 to TRBJ2-2; D call uncertain. Deletions cut 4 bases from V and 4 bases from J, with 7 bases between. Germline V CDR1 and CDR2: WNHNN, SYGVQD (reference sequence). The CDR3 contains 13 residues. CDR3 protein: CASSGRGTGELFF. CDR3 sequence (DNA): TGCGCCAGCAGTGGCAGAGGCACCGGGGAGCTGTTTTTT.

This chain connects TRBV6-6 to TRBJ2-5; no firm D call. Trimming removed 2 bases at V and 5 bases at J, with 18 bases between. Germline V gene sequence: CDR1 MNHNY, CDR2 SVGAGI (reference sequence). The CDR3 consists of 16 residues. Here the CDR3 DNA reads TGTGCCAGCAGTTACAGCGCGGTGGCTCGTAGTGAGACCCAGTACTTC. This translates into CASSYSAVARSETQYF.

Worth noting for this clone: The sample contains more than one DNA sequence encoding this CDR3. This sequence joins TRBV3-1 (or the pseudogene TRBV3-2) and TRBJ1-1, with D possibly matching TRBD1 (5 bases). In germline, CDR1 is LGHDT, CDR2 YNNKEL (reference sequence). The V end was cut by 0 bases, the J end by 5 bases, with 7 bases between. The CDR3 sequence is 13 residues long. This CDR3 is CASSQDRGTEAFF. The CDR3 bases are TGTGCCAGCAGCCAAGATCGGGGGACTGAAGCTTTCTTT.

This rearrangement joins TRBV10-3 to TRBJ2-5; 7 positions match TRBD1. This CDR3 spans 16 amino acids. Germline V lookup: CDR1 ENHRY, CDR2 SYGVKD. The trim removed 1 base at V and 1 base at J, leaving 6 bases unmatched. CDR3: CAISEYAGGSQETQYF. CDR3 coding DNA: TGTGCCATCAGTGAGTACGCAGGGGGTAGCCAAGAGACCCAGTACTTC.

The gene calls are TRBV5-4 and TRBJ1-1, with D perhaps matching TRBD1 (6 bases). This CDR3 comprises 14 residues. Trimming left V 0 bases short and J 7 bases short, with 13 bases between. The V gene's germline CDR1 is SGHNT and CDR2 YYREEE (reference sequence). CDR3 sequence (DNA): TGTGCCAGCAGCTTGGCCAAGGGGGTGGTTGAAGCTTTCTTT. Translated, it gives CASSLAKGVVEAFF.

The chain joins TRBV5-5 to TRBJ1-4; D might be TRBD1 (6 bases). In germline, CDR1 is SGHKS, CDR2 YYEKEE (reference sequence). The CDR3 length is 16 residues. Trimming took 6 bases from V and 3 from J, leaving 18 bases between them. Here the CDR3 reads CASTVKNRAANEKLFF. Written as DNA, the CDR3 is TGTGCCAGCACCGTGAAAAACAGGGCGGCTAATGAAAAACTGTTTTTT.

This sequence joins TRBV7-2 and TRBJ2-7, with 8 bases identical to TRBD2. The CDR3 is 14 amino acids. Losses at the gene ends were 8 bases for V and 1 base for J; bases not matched to a gene: 7. Germline V gene sequence: CDR1 SGHTA, CDR2 FQGNSA. The CDR3 region is CASSLSGGSYEQYF. CDR3 in DNA: TGTGCCAGCTCACTGTCGGGGGGGTCCTACGAGCAGTACTTC.